One TCR beta chain is described in this entry. Its specificity is unknown. This sample stems from a study of OX40 agonist ivuxolimab in advanced cancers. Study background: Cancers in dose escalation were hepatocellular, melanoma, renal cell and head and neck. Of mixed ages from about 20 to 85 and averaging around 60 years, the group was about 80% male.

Germline values: CDR1 SGHTA, CDR2 FQGNSA. This CDR3 region has 15 residues. V lost 2 bases and J lost 0, with 8 bases in between. The timepoints at which blood was sampled were baseline, cycle 4 day 1, and cycle 7 day 1. Measured with immunoSEQ multiplex PCR; TCRdb has only the in-frame clones, and not every one. This table has about 89,000 clones, about 92% appearing once. Regarding the study as a whole: Antigens targeted by the expanded peripheral T cells were not determined.

The clonotype was recovered from an adult with an advanced solid tumor such as melanoma, head and neck, liver or kidney cancer. Sequenced material: CD4+ or CD8+ T cells sorted from blood, taken in a trial of the OX40 agonist ivuxolimab. The chain recombines TRBV7-2 with TRBJ1-3, with a weak D call TRBD1 (6 bases). The CDR3 sequence is CASSLQGISGNTIYF. The CDR3 DNA reads TGTGCCAGCAGCTTACAGGGGATCTCTGGAAACACCATATATTTT.